The 17 T cell receptor beta chains below all came from one sample that was sequenced in a study of T cell changes during pregnancy in multiple sclerosis. Assay used: immunoSEQ multiplex PCR; TCRdb lists only in-frame clones, some missing. The sample lists 55,000 or so clones; around 89% were seen once. The sample here was CD4+ T cells from peripheral blood mononuclear cells, taken in the first trimester of pregnancy. The origin of the receptors is a female donor with multiple sclerosis, enrolled in a pregnancy study.

The chain recombines TRBV5-6 with TRBJ2-3; 12 bases align to TRBD2. The germline V gene has CDR1 SGHDT and CDR2 YYEEEE. Trimming cost V 0 bases and J 5 bases; bases outside gene matches: 10. The CDR3 has 18 residues. This chain's CDR3 is CASSLVTSGSLSIDTQYF. The CDR3 DNA reads as TGTGCCAGCAGCTTGGTGACTAGCGGGAGTTTGAGTATAGATACGCAGTATTTT.

About this clone: Additional DNA sequences in this sample encode the identical CDR3. V and J are TRBV5-4 and TRBJ1-1; D perhaps matches TRBD1 (6 bases). Germline CDR1 and CDR2: SGHNT and YYREEE (reference sequence). The CDR3 spans 14 residues. V lost 5 bases and J lost 2, with 13 bases in between. The DNA of the CDR3 is TGTGCCAGCAGACAGGGAGGGACTAACACTGAAGCTTTCTTT. Its translation is CASRQGGTNTEAFF.

There are a few counts of this clone. The chain uses TRBV19 and TRBJ1-6, with a possible D match to TRBD1 (6 bases). The V end lost 3 bases, the J end lost 8 bases, and 11 bases lay between the germline ends. This CDR3 has 14 amino acids. The germline V gene has CDR1 LNHDA and CDR2 SQIVND (reference sequence). CDR3 sequence (DNA): TGTGCCAGTAGTATGACAGGACCCCATTCACCCCTCCACTTT. Amino acid sequence: CASSMTGPHSPLHF.

The rearrangement links TRBV11-2 to TRBJ2-3; TRBD2 matches 10 bases. Looked up from germline, CDR1 is SGHAT and CDR2 is FQNNGV. The trim removed 5 bases at V and 3 bases at J, leaving 11 bases unmatched. CDR3 size: 17 residues. CDR3 loop: CASSTPPTSGITDTQYF. As DNA, the CDR3 is TGTGCCAGCAGCACGCCACCCACTAGCGGGATTACAGATACGCAGTATTTT.

The genes are TRBV5-6 and TRBJ2-1; TRBD2 agrees at 11 bases. V shed 3 bases, J shed 10 bases, and the junction held 12 bases outside the gene matches. The germline gives CDR1 SGHDT, CDR2 YYEEEE. This CDR3 contains 16 residues. The CDR3 reads CASSWGVAGGFGEQFF. The DNA for the CDR3 is TGTGCCAGCAGCTGGGGTGTAGCGGGGGGGTTCGGGGAGCAGTTCTTC.

The rearrangement links TRBV25-1 to TRBJ2-5; 7 bases map to TRBD1. V shed 6 bases, J shed 0 bases, and the junction held 7 bases outside the gene matches. The CDR3 loop spans 15 amino acids. The germline V gene encodes CDR1 MGHDK and CDR2 SYGVNS. Written as DNA, the CDR3 is TGTGCCAGCAGGACGGGACAGTTATACCAAGAGACCCAGTACTTC. Its translation: CASRTGQLYQETQYF.

This chain connects TRBV18 to TRBJ2-3; a weak D match, TRBD1 (6 bases). The germline CDR1 and CDR2 sequences are KGHSH and LQKENI. Trimming pared 8 bases from V and 2 bases from J, leaving 29 bases between. The CDR3 contains 19 residues. CDR3 nucleotide sequence: TGTGCCAGCCACCGGGGCCGGGCTTCAGTACAGGGCCCCACAGATACGCAGTATTTT. Encoded protein: CASHRGRASVQGPTDTQYF.

The chain is built from TRBV2 and TRBJ2-2; possible D gene TRBD2, 6 bases. Germline V CDR1 and CDR2: SNHLY, FYNNEI. The length of the CDR3 is 15 residues. V lost 2 bases, J lost 2 bases, and 9 bases lay in between. CDR3 sequence (DNA): TGTGCCAGCAGTGAACCGGGACTCAACACCGGGGAGCTGTTTTTT. The encoded protein is CASSEPGLNTGELFF.

This clone turned up a few times. In DNA, the CDR3 is TGCGCCAGCAGTGTCTCAGGGGCCAGGCGTCAGCCCCAGCATTTT. It codes for CASSVSGARRQPQHF. The J gene is TRBJ1-5, the V gene TRBV10-1, with D tentatively TRBD1 (6 bases). This CDR3 is 15 amino acids long. Germline V gene sequence: CDR1 WNHNN, CDR2 SYGVQD (reference sequence). The germline V and J ends were trimmed by 4 bases and 6 bases, with 16 bases remaining between them.

The rearrangement joins TRBV5-1 to TRBJ2-5; D is unclear. CDR3 length: 14 amino acids. The V gene lost 0 bases and the J gene lost 5 bases, with 11 bases spanning the gap. Germline V gene data show CDR1 as SGHRS and CDR2 as YFSETQ. The CDR3: CASSLGGEVETQYF. The CDR3 DNA sequence: TGCGCCAGCAGCTTGGGAGGAGAAGTGGAGACCCAGTACTTC. Complete variable domain (other parts from reference TRBV5-1 and TRBJ2-5): KAGVTQTPRYLIKTRGQQVTLSCSPISGHRSVSWYQQTPGQGLQFLFEYFSETQRNKGNFPGRFSGRQFSNSRSEMNVSTLELGDSALYLCASSLGGEVETQYFGPGTRLLVL.

This chain uses TRBV19 with TRBJ2-1; 8 bases are a match to TRBD2. Germline values: CDR1 LNHDA, CDR2 SQIVND (reference sequence). The CDR3 runs to 17 residues. Trimming cost V 1 base and J 8 bases; bases outside gene matches: 13. CDR3 DNA: TGTGCCAGTAGTATAGTTCGCTTGGCCGGGACTAGTCATGAGCAGTTCTTC. This gives the protein CASSIVRLAGTSHEQFF.

As regards this clone: An end of the junction does not agree with germline; a read error may underlie this. The V call is TRBV5-1, the J call TRBJ1-1; 8 bases are shared with TRBD1. The CDR3 sequence is 14 residues long. Germline V lookup: CDR1 SGHRS, CDR2 YFSETQ. The DNA for the CDR3 is TGCGCCAGCAGTTTGGGACAGGCCACGACTGAAGCTTTCTTT. Protein: CASSLGQATTEAFF.

The V call is TRBV5-1, the J call TRBJ2-3; 7 bases are a match to TRBD1. Germline values: CDR1 SGHRS, CDR2 YFSETQ. The CDR3 runs 15 residues. The V gene end was trimmed by 0 bases and the J gene end by 4 bases; junction bases not matched to a gene: 5. CDR3 sequence reads: CASSLEGGRADTQYF. The CDR3 nucleotides are TGCGCCAGCAGCTTGGAAGGGGGCAGAGCAGATACGCAGTATTTT.

V is TRBV30 and J is TRBJ2-2; weak D call: TRBD2 (7 bases). In germline, CDR1 is GTSNPN, CDR2 SVGIG (reference sequence). This CDR3 is 13 amino acids long. V was cut by 3 bases and J by 7 bases, with 12 bases left in between. Written as DNA, the CDR3 is TGTGCCTGGAGACGGGGGGCGGGCGGGGAGCTGTTTTTT. Its translation: CAWRRGAGGELFF.

The J gene is TRBJ2-1, the V gene TRBV5-4, with D possibly matching TRBD2 (5 bases). V was cut by 3 bases and J by 8 bases, with 12 bases left in between. The CDR3 totals 13 residues. The germline V gene encodes CDR1 SGHNT and CDR2 YYREEE (reference sequence). The CDR3 region is CASSSGSGDEQFF. The CDR3 nucleotides read TGTGCCAGCAGCTCGGGGTCCGGGGATGAGCAGTTCTTC.

Concerning this clone itself: This same CDR3 is encoded by further DNA sequences in the sample. The genes are TRBV7-2 and TRBJ1-5, with TRBD1 matching over 8 bases. Germline loops: CDR1 SGHTA, CDR2 FQGNSA. The CDR3 has 14 residues. V was clipped by 5 bases and J by 4 bases; unmatched bases: 4. In DNA form, the CDR3 reads TGTGCCAGCAGCCTCACAGGGGGTAATCAGCCCCAGCATTTT. Its translation is CASSLTGGNQPQHF. The variable domain in full, completed from reference TRBV7-2 and TRBJ1-5, reads GAGVSQSPSNKVTEKGKDVELRCDPISGHTALYWYRQSLGQGLEFLIYFQGNSAPDKSGLPSDRFSAERTGGSVSTLTIQRTQQEDSAVYLCASSLTGGNQPQHFGDGTRLSIL.

This clone appeared a single time. V is TRBV19 and J is TRBJ2-3, with 12 bases aligning to TRBD2. CDR3 size: 15 residues. Germline V gives CDR1 LNHDA, CDR2 SQIVND (reference sequence). The V gene end was trimmed by 5 bases and the J gene end by 6 bases; junction bases not matched to a gene: 6. The chain's CDR3 is CASSPTGLAGDTQYF. The CDR3 region has the DNA TGTGCCAGTAGTCCAACTGGACTAGCGGGGGATACGCAGTATTTT. Looking up the rest from reference TRBV19 and TRBJ2-3 gives the full variable domain: DGGITQSPKYLFRKEGQNVTLSCEQNLNHDAMYWYRQDPGQGLRLIYYSQIVNDFQKGDIAEGYSVSREKKESFPLTVTSAQKNPTAFYLCASSPTGLAGDTQYFGPGTRLTVL.